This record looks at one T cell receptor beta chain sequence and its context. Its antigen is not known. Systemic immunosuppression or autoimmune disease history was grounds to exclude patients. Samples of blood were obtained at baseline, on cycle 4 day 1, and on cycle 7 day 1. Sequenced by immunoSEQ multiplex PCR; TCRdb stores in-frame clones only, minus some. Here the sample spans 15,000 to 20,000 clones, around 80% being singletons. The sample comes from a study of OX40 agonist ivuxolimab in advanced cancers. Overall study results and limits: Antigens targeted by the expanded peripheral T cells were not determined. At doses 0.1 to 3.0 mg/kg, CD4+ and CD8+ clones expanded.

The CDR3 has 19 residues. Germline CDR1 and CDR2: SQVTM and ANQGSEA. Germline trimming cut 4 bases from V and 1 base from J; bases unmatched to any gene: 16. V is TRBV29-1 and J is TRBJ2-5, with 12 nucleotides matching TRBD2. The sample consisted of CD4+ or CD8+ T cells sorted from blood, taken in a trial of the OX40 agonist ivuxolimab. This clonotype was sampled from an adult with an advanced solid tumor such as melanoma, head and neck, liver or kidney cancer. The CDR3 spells CSVVPLRTSGKAPQETQYF. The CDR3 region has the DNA TGCAGCGTTGTCCCCCTGCGGACTAGCGGGAAGGCCCCCCAAGAGACCCAGTACTTC.